This T cell receptor (beta chain) is drawn from a study of blood T cell repertoires in COVID-19. On the study more broadly: Nucleic acid was either cDNA or gDNA, and it came from T cells, B-cell-depleted T cells, or PBMCs.

TCRdb's copy holds only in-frame clones and misses some; the assay was immunoSEQ multiplex PCR. Of 150,000 to 200,000 clones listed, roughly 84% are singletons. Germline loops: CDR1 SQVTM, CDR2 ANQGSEA. Between the trimmed V and J ends, which lost 3 bases and 11 bases, there was a span of 17 bases. This CDR3 is 13 amino acids long. The TCR was taken from a human donor with acute or convalescent COVID-19. The donor label of this sample is uncertain. The J gene is TRBJ2-1, the V gene TRBV29-1, with no clear D. Material for sequencing was peripheral blood. DNA of the CDR3: TGCAGCGTTGAGATACAAGGCGGAGTACAGCAGTTCTTC. It translates to CSVEIQGGVQQFF.